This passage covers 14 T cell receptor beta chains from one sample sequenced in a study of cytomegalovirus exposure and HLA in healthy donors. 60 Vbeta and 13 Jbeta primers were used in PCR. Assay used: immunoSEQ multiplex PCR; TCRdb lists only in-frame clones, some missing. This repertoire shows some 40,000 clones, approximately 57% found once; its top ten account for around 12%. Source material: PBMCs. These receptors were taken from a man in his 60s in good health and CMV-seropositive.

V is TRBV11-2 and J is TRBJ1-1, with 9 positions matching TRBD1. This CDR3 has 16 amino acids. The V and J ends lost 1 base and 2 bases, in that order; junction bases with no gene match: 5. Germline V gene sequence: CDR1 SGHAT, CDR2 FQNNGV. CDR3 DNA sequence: TGTGCCAGCAGCTTAGGTCACAGGGGGCCAAACACTGAAGCTTTCTTT. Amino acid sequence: CASSLGHRGPNTEAFF. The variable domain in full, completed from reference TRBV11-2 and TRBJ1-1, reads EAGVAQSPRYKIIEKRQSVAFWCNPISGHATLYWYQQILGQGPKLLIQFQNNGVVDDSQLPKDRFSAERLKGVDSTLKIQPAKLEDSAVYLCASSLGHRGPNTEAFFGQGTRLTVV.

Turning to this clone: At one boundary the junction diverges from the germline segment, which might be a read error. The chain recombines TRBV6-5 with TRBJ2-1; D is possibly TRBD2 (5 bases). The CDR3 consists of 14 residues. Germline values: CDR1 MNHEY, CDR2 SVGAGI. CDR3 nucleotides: TGTGCCAGCAGTCCCCTAGCAGCATACAATGGGCAGTTCTTC. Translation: CASSPLAAYNGQFF.

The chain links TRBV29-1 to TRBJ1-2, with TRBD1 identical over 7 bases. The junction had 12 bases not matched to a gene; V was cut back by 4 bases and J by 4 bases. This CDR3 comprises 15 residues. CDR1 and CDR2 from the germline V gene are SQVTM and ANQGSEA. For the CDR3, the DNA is TGCAGCGTTGCTTTGTCCGCGACAGGGATCTATGGCTACACCTTC. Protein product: CSVALSATGIYGYTF.

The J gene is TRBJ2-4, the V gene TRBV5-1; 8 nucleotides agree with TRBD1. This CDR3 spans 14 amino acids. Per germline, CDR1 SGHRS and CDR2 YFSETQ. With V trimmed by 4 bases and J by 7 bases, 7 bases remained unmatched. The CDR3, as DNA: TGCGCCAGCAGCGAGGGACAGGTGAGGAACATTCAGTACTTC. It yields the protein CASSEGQVRNIQYF.

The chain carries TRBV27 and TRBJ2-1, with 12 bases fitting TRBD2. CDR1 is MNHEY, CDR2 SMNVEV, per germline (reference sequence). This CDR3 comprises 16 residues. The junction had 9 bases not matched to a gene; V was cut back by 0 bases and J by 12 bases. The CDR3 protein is CASSLSMASGRALQFF. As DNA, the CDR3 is TGTGCCAGCAGTTTATCAATGGCTAGCGGGAGGGCCTTGCAGTTCTTC.

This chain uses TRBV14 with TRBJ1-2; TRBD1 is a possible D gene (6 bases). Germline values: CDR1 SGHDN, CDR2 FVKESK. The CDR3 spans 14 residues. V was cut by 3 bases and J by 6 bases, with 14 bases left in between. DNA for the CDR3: TGTGCCAGCAGCCACAACCCCGGGACACATGGCTACACCTTC. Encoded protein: CASSHNPGTHGYTF. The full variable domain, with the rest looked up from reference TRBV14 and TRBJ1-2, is EAGVTQFPSHSVIEKGQTVTLRCDPISGHDNLYWYRRVMGKEIKFLLHFVKESKQDESGMPNNRFLAERTGGTYSTLKVQPAELEDSGVYFCASSHNPGTHGYTFGSGTRLTVV.

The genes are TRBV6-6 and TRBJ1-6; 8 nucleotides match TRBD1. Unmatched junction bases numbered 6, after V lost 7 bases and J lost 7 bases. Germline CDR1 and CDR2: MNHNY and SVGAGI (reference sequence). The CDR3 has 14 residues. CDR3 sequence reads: CASKAQGENSPLHF. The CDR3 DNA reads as TGTGCCAGCAAAGCACAGGGGGAGAATTCACCCCTCCACTTT.

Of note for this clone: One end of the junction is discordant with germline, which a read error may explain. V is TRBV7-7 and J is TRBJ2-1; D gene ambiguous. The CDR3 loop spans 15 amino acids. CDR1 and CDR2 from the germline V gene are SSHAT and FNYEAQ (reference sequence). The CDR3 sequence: CASSPPGSPYNEQFF. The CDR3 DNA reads TGTGCTAGCAGCCCGCCCGGGTCCCCCTACAATGAGCAGTTCTTC.

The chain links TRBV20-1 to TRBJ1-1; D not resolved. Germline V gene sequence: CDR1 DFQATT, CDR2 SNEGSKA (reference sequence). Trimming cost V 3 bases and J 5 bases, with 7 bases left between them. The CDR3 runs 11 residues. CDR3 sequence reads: CSASVLTEAFF. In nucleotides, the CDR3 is TGCAGTGCTAGCGTCTTAACTGAAGCTTTCTTT.

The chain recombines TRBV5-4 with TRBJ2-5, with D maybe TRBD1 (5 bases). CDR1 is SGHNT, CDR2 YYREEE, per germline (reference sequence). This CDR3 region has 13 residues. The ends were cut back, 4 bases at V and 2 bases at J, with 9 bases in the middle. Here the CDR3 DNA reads TGTGCCAGCAGCCACAGGAGTCAAGAGACCCAGTACTTC. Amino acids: CASSHRSQETQYF.

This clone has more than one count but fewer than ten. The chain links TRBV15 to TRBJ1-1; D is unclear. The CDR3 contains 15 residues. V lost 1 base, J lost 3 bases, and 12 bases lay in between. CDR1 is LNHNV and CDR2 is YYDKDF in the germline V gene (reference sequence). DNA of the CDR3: TGTGCCACCAGCAGAGTTTTACCGAGAGACACTGAAGCTTTCTTT. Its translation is CATSRVLPRDTEAFF.

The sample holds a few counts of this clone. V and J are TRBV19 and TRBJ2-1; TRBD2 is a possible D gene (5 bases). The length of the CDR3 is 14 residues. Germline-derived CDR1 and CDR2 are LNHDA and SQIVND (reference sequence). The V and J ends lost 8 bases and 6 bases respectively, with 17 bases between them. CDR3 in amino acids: CASGRLSSSNEQFF. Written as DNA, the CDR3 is TGTGCCAGTGGTAGGTTGTCTAGCAGCAATGAGCAGTTCTTC.

The CDR3 coding sequence is TGTGCCAGCAGCCCCAGCGGGAGATCACGGTACGAGCAGTACTTC. Translating it yields CASSPSGRSRYEQYF. The rearrangement uses TRBV2 and TRBJ2-7; TRBD2 matches at 8 bases. The CDR3 is made up of 15 amino acids. The junction had 11 bases not matched to a gene; V was cut back by 6 bases and J by 4 bases. From germline, CDR1 is SNHLY and CDR2 FYNNEI.

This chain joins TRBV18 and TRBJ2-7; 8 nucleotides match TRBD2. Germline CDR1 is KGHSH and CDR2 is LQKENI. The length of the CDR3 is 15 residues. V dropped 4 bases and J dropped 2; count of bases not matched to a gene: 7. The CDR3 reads CASSLAGRDPYEQYF. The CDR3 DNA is TGTGCCAGCTCACTAGCGGGGAGAGATCCCTACGAGCAGTACTTC.